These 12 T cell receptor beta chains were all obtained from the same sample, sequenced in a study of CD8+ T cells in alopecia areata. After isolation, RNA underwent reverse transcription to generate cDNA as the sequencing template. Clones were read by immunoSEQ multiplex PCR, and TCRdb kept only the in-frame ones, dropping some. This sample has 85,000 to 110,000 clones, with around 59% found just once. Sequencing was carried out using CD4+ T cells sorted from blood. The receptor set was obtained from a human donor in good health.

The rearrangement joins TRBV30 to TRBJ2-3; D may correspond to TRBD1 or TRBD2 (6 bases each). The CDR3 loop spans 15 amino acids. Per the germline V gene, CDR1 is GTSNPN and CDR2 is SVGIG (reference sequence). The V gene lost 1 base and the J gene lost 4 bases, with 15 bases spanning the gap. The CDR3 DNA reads TGTGCCTGGAGTGATCTAGGGGGGCCGTCAGATACGCAGTATTTT. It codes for CAWSDLGGPSDTQYF. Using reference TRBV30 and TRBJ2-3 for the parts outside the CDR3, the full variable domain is SQTIHQWPATLVQPVGSPLSLECTVEGTSNPNLYWYRQAAGRGLQLLFYSVGIGQISSEVPQNLSASRPQDRQFILSSKKLLLSDSGFYLCAWSDLGGPSDTQYFGPGTRLTVL.

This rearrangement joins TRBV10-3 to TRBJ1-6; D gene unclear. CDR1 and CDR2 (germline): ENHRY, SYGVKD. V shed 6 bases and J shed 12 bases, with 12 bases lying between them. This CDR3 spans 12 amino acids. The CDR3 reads CAIRDPDQPLHF. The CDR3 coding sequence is TGTGCCATCAGGGACCCTGATCAACCCCTCCACTTT.

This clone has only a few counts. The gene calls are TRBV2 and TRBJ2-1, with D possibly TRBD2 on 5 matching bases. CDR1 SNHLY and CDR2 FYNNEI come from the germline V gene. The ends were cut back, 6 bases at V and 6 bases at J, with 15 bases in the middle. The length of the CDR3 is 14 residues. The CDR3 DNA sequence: TGTGCCAGCAGAGGACTCGATCGGGTCAATGAGCAGTTCTTC. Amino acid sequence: CASRGLDRVNEQFF.

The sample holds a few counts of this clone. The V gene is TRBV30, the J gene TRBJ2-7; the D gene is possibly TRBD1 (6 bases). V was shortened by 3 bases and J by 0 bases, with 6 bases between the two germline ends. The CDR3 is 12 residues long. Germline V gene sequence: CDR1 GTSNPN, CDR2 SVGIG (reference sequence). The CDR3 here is CAWRDSSYEQYF. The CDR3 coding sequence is TGTGCCTGGAGGGACAGCTCCTACGAGCAGTACTTC. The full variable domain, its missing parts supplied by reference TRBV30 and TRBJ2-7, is SQTIHQWPATLVQPVGSPLSLECTVEGTSNPNLYWYRQAAGRGLQLLFYSVGIGQISSEVPQNLSASRPQDRQFILSSKKLLLSDSGFYLCAWRDSSYEQYFGPGTRLTVT.

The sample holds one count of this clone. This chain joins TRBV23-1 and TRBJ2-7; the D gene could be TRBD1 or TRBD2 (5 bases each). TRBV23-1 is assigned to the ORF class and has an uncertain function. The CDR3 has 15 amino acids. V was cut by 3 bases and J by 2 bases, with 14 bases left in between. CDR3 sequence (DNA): TGCGCCAGCAGTCATCCGACAGAGGGTCCCTACGAGCAGTACTTC. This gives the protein CASSHPTEGPYEQYF.

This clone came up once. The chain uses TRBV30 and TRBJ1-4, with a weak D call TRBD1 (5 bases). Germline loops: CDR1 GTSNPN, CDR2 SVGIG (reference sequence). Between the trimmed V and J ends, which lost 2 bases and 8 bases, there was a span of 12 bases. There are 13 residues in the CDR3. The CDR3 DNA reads TGTGCCTGGAGTAGAGGGGCTAGCGAAAAACTGTTTTTT. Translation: CAWSRGASEKLFF.

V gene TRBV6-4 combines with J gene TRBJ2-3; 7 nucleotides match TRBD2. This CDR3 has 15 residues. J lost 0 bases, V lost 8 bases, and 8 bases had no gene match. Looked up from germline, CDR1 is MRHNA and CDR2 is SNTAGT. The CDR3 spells CASRREGLSTDTQYF. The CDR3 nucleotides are TGTGCCAGCCGTAGGGAGGGGCTGAGCACAGATACGCAGTATTTT.

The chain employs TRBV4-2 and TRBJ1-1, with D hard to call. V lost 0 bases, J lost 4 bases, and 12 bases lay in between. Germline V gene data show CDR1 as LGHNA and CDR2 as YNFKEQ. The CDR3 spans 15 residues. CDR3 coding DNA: TGTGCCAGCAGCCAAGAATTACAGACGCTCACTGAAGCTTTCTTT. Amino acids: CASSQELQTLTEAFF.

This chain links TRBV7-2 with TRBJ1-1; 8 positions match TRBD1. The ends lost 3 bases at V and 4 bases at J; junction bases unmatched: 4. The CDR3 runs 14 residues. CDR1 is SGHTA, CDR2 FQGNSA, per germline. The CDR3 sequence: CASSFTGGSTEAFF. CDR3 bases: TGTGCCAGCAGCTTTACAGGGGGAAGCACTGAAGCTTTCTTT.

The CDR3: CSVGRGEVTDTQYF. The DNA of the CDR3 is TGCAGCGTTGGACGCGGGGAAGTCACAGATACGCAGTATTTT. J is TRBJ2-3 and V is TRBV29-1, with a weak D call TRBD2 (6 bases). The CDR3 is 14 amino acids. The V end lost 4 bases, the J end lost 2 bases, and 13 bases lay between the germline ends. CDR1 is SQVTM, CDR2 ANQGSEA, per germline.

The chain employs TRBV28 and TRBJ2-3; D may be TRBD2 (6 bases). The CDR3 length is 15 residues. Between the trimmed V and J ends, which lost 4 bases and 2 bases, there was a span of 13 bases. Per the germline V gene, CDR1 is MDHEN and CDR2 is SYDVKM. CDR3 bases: TGTGCCAGCAGTTCACCGGGACTGCACACAGATACGCAGTATTTT. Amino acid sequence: CASSSPGLHTDTQYF.

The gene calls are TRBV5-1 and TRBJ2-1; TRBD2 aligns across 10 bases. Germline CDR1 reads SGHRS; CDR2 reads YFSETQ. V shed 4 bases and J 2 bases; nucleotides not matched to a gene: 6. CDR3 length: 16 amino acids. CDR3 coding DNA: TGCGCCAGCAGCCCCGGGACTAGCGCGGCCTACAATGAGCAGTTCTTC. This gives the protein CASSPGTSAAYNEQFF.